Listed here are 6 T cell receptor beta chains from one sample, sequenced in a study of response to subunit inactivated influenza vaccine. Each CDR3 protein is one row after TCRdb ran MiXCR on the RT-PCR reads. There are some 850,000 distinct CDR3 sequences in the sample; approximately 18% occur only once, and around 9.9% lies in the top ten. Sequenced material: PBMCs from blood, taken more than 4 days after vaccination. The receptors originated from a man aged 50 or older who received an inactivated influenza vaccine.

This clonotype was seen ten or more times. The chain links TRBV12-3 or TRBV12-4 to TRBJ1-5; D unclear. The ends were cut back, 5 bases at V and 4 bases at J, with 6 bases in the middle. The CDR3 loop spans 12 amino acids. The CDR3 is CASSLQNQPQHF. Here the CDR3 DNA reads TGTGCCAGCAGTCTACAGAATCAGCCCCAGCATTTT.

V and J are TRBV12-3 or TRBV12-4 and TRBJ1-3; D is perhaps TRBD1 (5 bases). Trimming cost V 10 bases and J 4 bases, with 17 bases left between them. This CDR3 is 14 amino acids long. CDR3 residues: CATYLWGSGNTIYF. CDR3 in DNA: TGTGCCACCTACCTTTGGGGGTCCGGAAACACCATATATTTT.

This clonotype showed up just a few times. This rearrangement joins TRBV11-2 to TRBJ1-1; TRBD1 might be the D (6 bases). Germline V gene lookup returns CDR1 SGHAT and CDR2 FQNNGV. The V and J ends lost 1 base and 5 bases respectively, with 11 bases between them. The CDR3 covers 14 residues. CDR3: CASSLGTESTEAFF. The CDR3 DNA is TGTGCCAGCAGCTTAGGGACAGAGAGTACTGAAGCTTTCTTT.

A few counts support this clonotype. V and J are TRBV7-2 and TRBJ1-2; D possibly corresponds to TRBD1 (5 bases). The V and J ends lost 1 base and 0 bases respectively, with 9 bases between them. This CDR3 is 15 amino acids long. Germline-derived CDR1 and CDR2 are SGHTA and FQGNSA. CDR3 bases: TGTGCCAGCAGCTTAGGGGGCGGATCTAACTATGGCTACACCTTC. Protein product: CASSLGGGSNYGYTF. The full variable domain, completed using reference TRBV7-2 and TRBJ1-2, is GAGVSQSPSNKVTEKGKDVELRCDPISGHTALYWYRQSLGQGLEFLIYFQGNSAPDKSGLPSDRFSAERTGGSVSTLTIQRTQQEDSAVYLCASSLGGGSNYGYTFGSGTRLTVV.

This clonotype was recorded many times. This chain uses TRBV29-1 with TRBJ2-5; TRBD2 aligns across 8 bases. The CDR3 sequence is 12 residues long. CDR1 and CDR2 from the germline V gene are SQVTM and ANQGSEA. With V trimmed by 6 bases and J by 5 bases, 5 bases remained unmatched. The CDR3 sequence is CSVRGGTETQYF. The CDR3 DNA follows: TGCAGCGTCCGCGGGGGGACCGAGACCCAGTACTTC.

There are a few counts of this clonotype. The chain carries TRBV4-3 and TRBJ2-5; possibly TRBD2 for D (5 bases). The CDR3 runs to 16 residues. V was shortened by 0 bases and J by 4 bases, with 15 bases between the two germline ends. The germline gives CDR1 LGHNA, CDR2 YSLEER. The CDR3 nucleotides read TGCGCCAGCAGCCAAGATACGAACGGGAACGTAGAGACCCAGTACTTC. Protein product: CASSQDTNGNVETQYF.